Below are 22 T cell receptor beta chains sequenced from a single sample in a study of shared clonotypes between healthy human individuals. The protocol was immunoSEQ multiplex PCR, while the TCRdb copy is restricted to in-frame clones and leaves out a portion. Of around 1,900,000 clones listed, about 93% are singletons. CD8 cells classed as naive were CD45RO-negative and positively selected for CCR7, excluding terminally differentiated effector memory CD45RA+ cells. Sequencing input: naive CD8+ T cells from PBMCs. Every receptor here comes from a man younger than 35 in good health. Some clones in this sample may be carry-over from other donors' samples.

V gene TRBV7-9 combines with J gene TRBJ2-5; 8 positions match TRBD2. Looked up from germline, CDR1 is SEHNR and CDR2 is FQNEAQ (reference sequence). The trim removed 5 bases at V and 2 bases at J, leaving 7 bases unmatched. This CDR3 is built from 15 residues. This CDR3 is CASSPGGGTQETQYF. CDR3 sequence (DNA): TGTGCCAGCAGCCCCGGGGGGGGGACTCAAGAGACCCAGTACTTC. Drawing the rest from reference TRBV7-9 and TRBJ2-5, the complete variable domain is DTGVSQNPRHKITKRGQNVTFRCDPISEHNRLYWYRQTLGQGPEFLTYFQNEAQLEKSRLLSDRFSAERPKGSFSTLEIQRTEQGDSAMYLCASSPGGGTQETQYFGPGTRLLVL.

The chain couples TRBV6-1 to TRBJ1-3; perhaps TRBD1 as D (5 bases). CDR1 is MNHNS and CDR2 is SASEGT in the germline V gene. Trimming shortened V by 3 bases and J by 4 bases, and 10 bases separated the two germline ends. The CDR3 runs 14 residues. The CDR3 protein is CASSDAGFGNTIYF. The CDR3 DNA is TGTGCCAGCAGTGATGCAGGGTTCGGAAACACCATATATTTT.

The genes are TRBV13 and TRBJ1-1; maybe TRBD1 (6 bases). With 3 bases removed from V and 5 bases from J, the gap between germline ends came to 13 bases. The germline V gene has CDR1 PRHDT and CDR2 FYEKMQ (reference sequence). The CDR3 has 14 residues. The CDR3 loop is CASSFRGAGTEAFF. The DNA for the CDR3 is TGTGCCAGCAGCTTCAGGGGCGCCGGGACTGAAGCTTTCTTT.

About this clone itself: This sample also contains other DNA sequences that code for the same CDR3. The chain combines TRBV28 with TRBJ1-3, with D uncertain. The CDR3 contains 15 residues. V shed 2 bases and J shed 0 bases, with 8 bases lying between them. The germline gives CDR1 MDHEN, CDR2 SYDVKM. The CDR3 spells CASSLTRSSGNTIYF. The CDR3 region has the DNA TGTGCCAGCAGTTTAACTAGAAGCTCTGGAAACACCATATATTTT.

The chain uses TRBV27 and TRBJ2-1; 10 bases align to TRBD1. The CDR3 has 16 amino acids. V gave up 3 bases and J gave up 8 bases; unmatched junction bases: 10. Germline CDR1 and CDR2: MNHEY and SMNVEV (reference sequence). The CDR3 sequence: CASSFWVGTGDHEQFF. The CDR3 nucleotides read TGTGCCAGCAGTTTTTGGGTAGGGACAGGGGACCATGAGCAGTTCTTC.

This chain joins TRBV5-1 and TRBJ2-7; 11 nucleotides align to TRBD2. The germline V gene has CDR1 SGHRS and CDR2 YFSETQ. The CDR3 is 16 amino acids. V shed 3 bases, J shed 6 bases, and the junction held 11 bases outside the gene matches. The CDR3 nucleotides read TGCGCCAGCAGCTGGGTTCCTACTAGCGGGAGTGCCGAGCAGTACTTC. Protein product: CASSWVPTSGSAEQYF.

This chain joins TRBV10-3 and TRBJ1-5; D gene unclear. Germline lookup yields CDR1 ENHRY and CDR2 SYGVKD. With 3 bases removed from V and 1 base from J, the gap between germline ends came to 10 bases. This CDR3 comprises 15 residues. The CDR3 protein is CAISENGISNQPQHF. CDR3 coding DNA: TGTGCCATCAGTGAAAATGGAATAAGCAATCAGCCCCAGCATTTT.

CDR3 region: CATSDNRTGEHSGANVLTF. Written as DNA, the CDR3 is TGTGCCACCAGCGATAATAGGACAGGGGAGCACTCTGGGGCCAACGTCCTGACTTTC. V gene TRBV15 combines with J gene TRBJ2-6; the match to TRBD1 covers 9 bases. This CDR3 spans 19 amino acids. V trimming: 5 bases; J trimming: 0 bases; junction bases outside the gene matches: 11. Germline V gene data show CDR1 as LNHNV and CDR2 as YYDKDF (reference sequence).

The gene calls are TRBV7-9 and TRBJ1-2, with D maybe TRBD1 (5 bases). V was clipped by 5 bases and J by 6 bases, with 13 bases between them. Germline V gene sequence: CDR1 SEHNR, CDR2 FQNEAQ (reference sequence). The CDR3 contains 13 residues. This CDR3 reads CASSTGTSNGYTF. In DNA form, the CDR3 reads TGTGCCAGCAGCACTGGGACGTCCAATGGCTACACCTTC.

The table lists this clone with a count of one. The chain joins TRBV7-2 to TRBJ2-1; D perhaps matches TRBD1 (6 bases). V gave up 1 base and J gave up 12 bases, with 19 bases separating them. Germline V gene sequence: CDR1 SGHTA, CDR2 FQGNSA. This CDR3 region has 15 residues. The CDR3 region has the DNA TGTGCCAGCAGCTTAGGACTGGGGGCAAACGCGGTGCAGTTCTTC. As protein: CASSLGLGANAVQFF.

The genes are TRBV6-5 and TRBJ2-1; 7 nucleotides agree with TRBD2. J was trimmed by 6 bases and V by 0 bases; bases with no gene match: 8. The CDR3 runs 16 residues. The V gene's germline CDR1 is MNHEY and CDR2 SVGAGI. CDR3 sequence reads: CASSYSGGTSANEQFF. The CDR3, as DNA: TGTGCCAGCAGTTACTCGGGGGGTACTAGCGCCAATGAGCAGTTCTTC.

The V and J genes are TRBV14 and TRBJ1-2; D may be TRBD1 (6 bases). CDR1 and CDR2 (germline): SGHDN, FVKESK. V lost 4 bases, J lost 5 bases, and 14 bases lay in between. CDR3 length equals 14 residues. The CDR3 region is CASSPSPGVYGYTF. CDR3 sequence (DNA): TGTGCCAGCAGCCCCTCCCCAGGGGTGTATGGCTACACCTTC.

V gene TRBV6-5 combines with J gene TRBJ2-5; no definite D call. CDR1 is MNHEY, CDR2 SVGAGI, per germline. CDR3 size: 12 residues. Trimming shortened V by 8 bases and J by 1 base, and 8 bases separated the two germline ends. CDR3 sequence reads: CASSSLQETQYF. The DNA for the CDR3 is TGTGCCAGCTCGAGCCTCCAAGAGACCCAGTACTTC.

This chain connects TRBV15 to TRBJ2-1; D call uncertain. Germline V gene sequence: CDR1 LNHNV, CDR2 YYDKDF (reference sequence). Trimming cost V 1 base and J 2 bases, with 12 bases left between them. This CDR3 is 16 amino acids long. The DNA for the CDR3 is TGTGCCACCAGCAGAGTCCCGGACCCAGCCTACAATGAGCAGTTCTTC. As protein: CATSRVPDPAYNEQFF. Filled out from reference TRBV15 and TRBJ2-1, the complete variable domain reads DAMVIQNPRYQVTQFGKPVTLSCSQTLNHNVMYWYQQKSSQAPKLLFHYYDKDFNNEADTPDNFQSRRPNTSFCFLDIRSPGLGDTAMYLCATSRVPDPAYNEQFFGPGTRLTVL.

This clone was recorded only once. The chain links TRBV11-2 to TRBJ2-1, with a weak D call TRBD1 (6 bases). With 5 bases removed from V and 8 bases from J, the gap between germline ends came to 16 bases. CDR1 is SGHAT and CDR2 is FQNNGV in the germline V gene. The CDR3 sequence is 14 residues long. DNA of the CDR3: TGTGCCAGCAGCCCAAACAACAGGGCCCATGAGCAGTTCTTC. It specifies CASSPNNRAHEQFF. The full variable domain, rest sourced from reference TRBV11-2 and TRBJ2-1, is EAGVAQSPRYKIIEKRQSVAFWCNPISGHATLYWYQQILGQGPKLLIQFQNNGVVDDSQLPKDRFSAERLKGVDSTLKIQPAKLEDSAVYLCASSPNNRAHEQFFGPGTRLTVL.

In DNA, the CDR3 is TGTGCCACCTGGCCAACCCAAAGCTACGAGCAGTACTTC. Translated: CATWPTQSYEQYF. The rearrangement uses TRBV28 and TRBJ2-7; the D is unclear. The CDR3 totals 13 residues. V lost 10 bases to trimming and J lost 3 bases, with 16 bases between them. Germline CDR1 and CDR2: MDHEN and SYDVKM.

The V gene is TRBV4-2, the J gene TRBJ2-1; perhaps TRBD1 as D (5 bases). With 3 bases removed from V and 7 bases from J, the gap between germline ends came to 10 bases. CDR1 and CDR2 from the germline V gene are LGHNA and YNFKEQ. The CDR3 covers 13 residues. The CDR3 coding sequence is TGTGCCAGCAGCCATAGAAGGGGAAATGAGCAGTTCTTC. Amino acid sequence: CASSHRRGNEQFF.

V is TRBV2 and J is TRBJ2-1, with D unclear. Germline CDR1 is SNHLY and CDR2 is FYNNEI. Trimming took off 6 bases at V and 8 bases at J, with 5 bases between the two ends. This CDR3 spans 10 amino acids. CDR3 nucleotides: TGTGCCAGCAGGGCGGATGAGCAGTTCTTC. It is translated as CASRADEQFF.

The chain recombines TRBV28 with TRBJ2-7; D call uncertain. This CDR3 region has 13 residues. CDR1 MDHEN and CDR2 SYDVKM come from the germline V gene. V lost 5 bases to trimming and J lost 0 bases, with 8 bases between them. CDR3 coding DNA: TGTGCCAGCAGTCCCGTGTACTCCTACGAGCAGTACTTC. Amino acids: CASSPVYSYEQYF.

The chain combines TRBV7-6 with TRBJ2-7; D is possibly TRBD2 (6 bases). Germline CDR1 is SGHVS and CDR2 is FNYEAQ. The CDR3 has 13 amino acids. Trimming removed 5 bases at V and 7 bases at J, with 15 bases between. CDR3 loop: CASSPPEEGEQYF. The CDR3 DNA reads TGTGCCAGCAGCCCGCCCGAGGAGGGGGAGCAGTACTTC.

Comment on this clone: Other nucleotide sequences from this sample produce the same CDR3. This chain connects TRBV9 to TRBJ2-7, with D perhaps matching TRBD1 (5 bases). Trimming pared 4 bases from V and 3 bases from J, leaving 11 bases between. Germline V lookup: CDR1 SGDLS, CDR2 YYNGEE. The CDR3 contains 13 residues. The CDR3 here is CASSSGRGYEQYF. The CDR3 coding sequence is TGTGCCAGCAGCTCAGGGCGCGGCTACGAGCAGTACTTC.

This clone has just one count. The chain combines TRBV7-2 with TRBJ2-3; a possible D gene is TRBD1 (6 bases). Germline CDR1 and CDR2: SGHTA and FQGNSA. The V and J ends lost 1 base and 0 bases respectively, with 11 bases between them. The CDR3 sequence is 16 residues long. As DNA, the CDR3 is TGTGCCAGCAGCTTAGTCGTGGGGGCAAGCACAGATACGCAGTATTTT. It translates to CASSLVVGASTDTQYF.